This T cell receptor (beta chain) was identified in a study of technical replicates of blood from four donors (TCRdb year 2017). Library preparation employed the immunoSEQ multiplex PCR assay. This immuneACCESS table, as held by TCRdb, lists in-frame sequences with V and J called but not all clones. Of the missing ones, under half trace to an unresolved V gene in checked studies; the others have no known cause. This sample has approximately 64,000 clones in its table, and around 86% of those were observed once. Approximately 5.1% of the sample is taken by the ten largest. Only a few counts were recorded for this clone. The clone's antigen remains unknown. Base quality data are lacking; no much larger clone is found one base away. V is shortened by 5 bases, J by 5 bases, and the region joining them spans 13 bases. The CDR3 numbers 13 residues from cysteine through phenylalanine. Here the CDR3 DNA is all that survives: 39 bases in frame from base 1. From a lookup of the germline V gene, CDR1 and CDR2 are SNHLY and FYNNEI.

Source material: PBMCs. This TCR came from a human donor in good health. Some clones in this sample may be carry-over from other donors' samples. Recombination connected TRBV2 to TRBJ2-7, and possibly TRBD1, on 5 matching bases. This receptor has the CDR3 CASSYSGYHEQYF. DNA sequence: TGTGCCAGCAGTTATTCAGGGTACCACGAGCAGTACTTC.